A single T cell receptor (beta chain) is shown here with its context. Noted time point: newly diagnosed GD, antithyroid drugs for less than 3 months. PBMC RNA served as the TCR library source. CDR3-region Arm-PCR and iRepertoire HTBI primers produced the TCR beta libraries. MiXCR was run by TCRdb on the multiplex PCR reads, yielding one entry per CDR3 protein. The repertoire has about 470,000 distinct CDR3 sequences, more than 13% of them found once; the top ten carry approximately 16%. This sample was taken from a study of regulatory T cells in long-lasting Graves disease. Germline CDR1 and CDR2: SGHRS and YFSETQ. V dropped 3 bases and J dropped 4 bases, with 19 bases sitting between them. The CDR3 has 16 amino acids. The same specimen was also included in a second study, on T cells in Graves' hyperthyroidism and ophthalmopathy.

The TCR comes from a woman between 25 and 40 years old with Graves disease. The source material was peripheral blood mononuclear cells (PBMCs), sampled at new diagnosis, from a patient treated with antithyroid drugs. The V and J genes are TRBV5-1 and TRBJ1-2; TRBD1 might be the D (6 bases). In DNA form, the CDR3 reads TGCGCCAGCAGCTCGGGAGTAAGGGGGTCGCCCTATGGCTACACCTTC. Amino acids: CASSSGVRGSPYGYTF.